The 25 T cell receptor beta chains below come from one sample, sequenced in a study of T-cell reconstitution after alpha-beta-depleted transplantation in children. It was with unique molecular identifiers that the TCRbeta library was prepared. MiXCR, applied by TCRdb to the PCR reads, yields one record per CDR3 protein. The sample carries approximately 350,000 distinct CDR3 sequences, around a tenth recorded once. The specimen was PBMCs from the stem cell graft donor, collected from the stem cell graft. The receptors originated from a human donor who donated a stem cell graft to a child with acute lymphoblastic leukemia.

This clonotype was picked up a small number of times. The chain links TRBV5-1 to TRBJ1-2; 9 bases match TRBD1. The CDR3 has 15 amino acids. V was pared by 6 bases and J by 5 bases, with 11 bases of the junction left unmatched. Germline V gene sequence: CDR1 SGHRS, CDR2 YFSETQ. The CDR3 region has the DNA TGCGCCAGCACCGCCGGGACAGGGACATGGTATGGCTACACCTTC. As protein: CASTAGTGTWYGYTF.

This clonotype was counted a few times. The chain carries TRBV5-1 and TRBJ1-1; 11 positions agree with TRBD1. The germline V gene encodes CDR1 SGHRS and CDR2 YFSETQ. The V gene end was trimmed by 3 bases and the J gene end by 6 bases; junction bases not matched to a gene: 4. The CDR3 is made up of 14 amino acids. In nucleotides, the CDR3 is TGCGCCAGCAGCTGGGGACAGGGGGTTCCTGAAGCTTTCTTT. Residues: CASSWGQGVPEAFF.

This clonotype was picked up many times. This CDR3 reads CASSLGGTGGNEQFF. As DNA, the CDR3 is TGCGCCAGCAGCTTGGGCGGGACAGGGGGCAATGAGCAGTTCTTC. V is TRBV5-1 and J is TRBJ2-1; 11 bases align to TRBD1. CDR3 length equals 15 residues. Germline CDR1 is SGHRS and CDR2 is YFSETQ. J gave up 6 bases and V 0 bases, and 2 bases lay outside the gene matches. Using reference TRBV5-1 and TRBJ2-1 for the parts outside the CDR3, the full variable domain is KAGVTQTPRYLIKTRGQQVTLSCSPISGHRSVSWYQQTPGQGLQFLFEYFSETQRNKGNFPGRFSGRQFSNSRSEMNVSTLELGDSALYLCASSLGGTGGNEQFFGPGTRLTVL.

CDR3 DNA sequence: TGTGCCAGCAGTTTATCCCCCCTCTACGAGCAGTACTTC. This codes for CASSLSPLYEQYF. The chain is built from TRBV27 and TRBJ2-7; D gene uncertain. The germline V and J ends were trimmed by 0 bases and 3 bases, with 6 bases remaining between them. The CDR3 has 13 residues. Germline CDR1 MNHEY, CDR2 SMNVEV (reference sequence).

The V gene is TRBV12-3 or TRBV12-4, the J gene TRBJ2-1, with a weak D call TRBD2 (6 bases). V was shortened by 4 bases and J by 10 bases, with 17 bases between the two germline ends. This CDR3 has 14 amino acids. CDR3 coding DNA: TGTGCCAGCAGTTCGCTAGCGCCCGGAGGGGAGCAGTTCTTC. Its protein product is CASSSLAPGGEQFF.

The chain carries TRBV4-3 and TRBJ2-1; TRBD1 matches at 7 bases. Per the germline V gene, CDR1 is LGHNA and CDR2 is YSLEER. Trimming took 0 bases from V and 4 from J; bases not matched to a gene: 6. The CDR3 covers 16 residues. CDR3 sequence: CASSQDRGTEYNEQFF. CDR3 DNA: TGCGCCAGCAGCCAAGATAGAGGGACAGAATACAATGAGCAGTTCTTC.

The chain uses TRBV5-1 and TRBJ2-7; tentative D call: TRBD1 (6 bases). Germline V gene data show CDR1 as SGHRS and CDR2 as YFSETQ. The V gene lost 2 bases and the J gene lost 0 bases, with 18 bases spanning the gap. The CDR3 extends over 17 amino acids. The CDR3 region is CASSLRAGDPSSYEQYF. The CDR3 DNA reads TGCGCCAGCAGCTTACGGGCAGGGGACCCGAGCTCCTACGAGCAGTACTTC.

V gene TRBV4-2 combines with J gene TRBJ2-2; 8 nucleotides agree with TRBD2. Trimming removed 1 base from V and 5 bases from J; junction bases left unmatched: 9. Germline V CDR1 and CDR2: LGHNA, YNFKEQ. This CDR3 region has 17 residues. CDR3 bases: TGTGCCAGCAGCCAAGCAACTAGCGGAGCGCCTACCGGGGAGCTGTTTTTT. Protein: CASSQATSGAPTGELFF.

In its sample, this clonotype was seen many times. The V call is TRBV28, the J call TRBJ1-3; D might be TRBD1 (5 bases). The germline V gene has CDR1 MDHEN and CDR2 SYDVKM. V lost 7 bases, J lost 0 bases, and 10 bases lay in between. The CDR3 runs 14 residues. CDR3 coding DNA: TGTGCCAGCATTGGGACTTTCTCTGGAAACACCATATATTTT. As protein: CASIGTFSGNTIYF.

This clonotype was seen repeatedly, ten times or more. The rearrangement links TRBV7-9 to TRBJ2-1; D uncertain. CDR1 is SEHNR and CDR2 is FQNEAQ in the germline V gene (reference sequence). Trimming stripped 1 base from V and 13 bases from J, with 14 bases between. The CDR3 runs to 13 residues. CDR3 in amino acids: CASSLDTRDLQFF. CDR3 DNA: TGTGCCAGCAGCTTAGATACGAGAGATTTACAGTTCTTC.

A few counts support this clonotype. The rearrangement joins TRBV24-1 to TRBJ2-1, with no clear D. The CDR3 has 14 residues. Germline CDR1 is KGHDR and CDR2 is SFDVKD. Trimming left V 5 bases short and J 4 bases short, with 11 bases between. DNA of the CDR3: TGTGCCACCAGTGCCATTGACGAATACAATGAGCAGTTCTTC. This encodes CATSAIDEYNEQFF.

V usage is TRBV7-9 and J usage is TRBJ1-5, with no clear D. The CDR3 consists of 13 residues. The V gene's germline CDR1 is SEHNR and CDR2 FQNEAQ (reference sequence). The V and J ends lost 5 bases and 2 bases respectively, with 7 bases between them. The CDR3 loop reads CASSLSRNQPQHF. CDR3 nucleotides: TGTGCCAGCAGCCTCTCCCGCAATCAGCCCCAGCATTTT.

This chain links TRBV10-3 with TRBJ2-7; 12 nucleotides line up with TRBD2. Losses at the gene ends were 8 bases for V and 5 bases for J; bases not matched to a gene: 10. This CDR3 is 15 amino acids long. Looked up from germline, CDR1 is ENHRY and CDR2 is SYGVKD. CDR3 in amino acids: CAIGPTSGRTDEQYF. The CDR3 DNA follows: TGTGCCATCGGTCCGACTAGCGGGAGAACGGACGAGCAGTACTTC.

This rearrangement joins TRBV19 to TRBJ2-1, with 8 bases aligning to TRBD2. Trimming at V came to 5 bases and at J to 0 bases, leaving 9 bases not matched to a gene. The CDR3 covers 17 residues. Germline V lookup: CDR1 LNHDA, CDR2 SQIVND (reference sequence). CDR3 loop: CASSPEGLGFSYNEQFF. As DNA, the CDR3 is TGTGCCAGTAGTCCCGAGGGACTAGGGTTCTCCTACAATGAGCAGTTCTTC.

The table lists this clonotype with a few counts. The rearrangement uses TRBV9 and TRBJ2-3; 12 bases map to TRBD1. The trim removed 3 bases at V and 4 bases at J, leaving 6 bases unmatched. This CDR3 is built from 16 residues. The germline gives CDR1 SGDLS, CDR2 YYNGEE. The DNA of the CDR3 is TGTGCCAGCAGCGCCCGGGACAGGGGGCACGCAGATACGCAGTATTTT. Translating gives CASSARDRGHADTQYF. Variable domain in full (rest from reference TRBV9 and TRBJ2-3): DSGVTQTPKHLITATGQRVTLRCSPRSGDLSVYWYQQSLDQGLQFLIQYYNGEERAKGNILERFSAQQFPDLHSELNLSSLELGDSALYFCASSARDRGHADTQYFGPGTRLTVL.

This clonotype turned up a few times. This rearrangement joins TRBV7-9 to TRBJ2-7, with D unresolved. Trimming shortened V by 5 bases and J by 2 bases, and 7 bases separated the two germline ends. Germline lookup yields CDR1 SEHNR and CDR2 FQNEAQ (reference sequence). There are 12 residues in the CDR3. Here the CDR3 reads CASSAGAYEQYF. The CDR3 region has the DNA TGTGCCAGCAGCGCCGGAGCCTACGAGCAGTACTTC. The full variable domain, completed using reference TRBV7-9 and TRBJ2-7, is DTGVSQNPRHKITKRGQNVTFRCDPISEHNRLYWYRQTLGQGPEFLTYFQNEAQLEKSRLLSDRFSAERPKGSFSTLEIQRTEQGDSAMYLCASSAGAYEQYFGPGTRLTVT.

The rearrangement uses TRBV12-3 or TRBV12-4 and TRBJ2-7; D gene unclear. The CDR3 has 17 residues. V lost 2 bases, J lost 0 bases, and 17 bases lay in between. The CDR3 loop reads CASSLTTSGYHSYEQYF. CDR3 DNA sequence: TGTGCCAGCAGTTTAACGACGAGTGGGTATCACTCCTACGAGCAGTACTTC.

This clonotype was found a few times. The rearrangement links TRBV6-2 or TRBV6-3 to TRBJ2-1, with 9 bases matching TRBD2. The CDR3 has 15 amino acids. Germline CDR1 and CDR2: MNHEY and SVGEGT. The V and J ends lost 4 bases and 7 bases, in that order; junction bases with no gene match: 8. CDR3: CASSLREGRGNEQFF. In DNA, the CDR3 is TGTGCCAGCAGTTTGCGGGAGGGCCGAGGGAATGAGCAGTTCTTC.

In this sample, this clonotype turned up a few times. This CDR3 is CASRAKTSPYNEQFF. The CDR3 DNA sequence: TGTGCCAGCAGGGCCAAGACAAGTCCTTACAATGAGCAGTTCTTC. The chain links TRBV27 to TRBJ2-1; D is uncertain. Germline CDR1 and CDR2: MNHEY and SMNVEV (reference sequence). The CDR3 contains 15 residues. The V gene lost 6 bases and the J gene lost 4 bases, with 16 bases spanning the gap.

This chain uses TRBV20-1 with TRBJ2-1, with TRBD2 identical over 7 bases. CDR1 is DFQATT and CDR2 is SNEGSKA in the germline V gene (reference sequence). After removal of 7 bases from V and 0 bases from J, the junction contained 6 bases not matched to a gene. This CDR3 comprises 14 residues. The CDR3: CSVPSGSSYNEQFF. The CDR3 coding sequence is TGCAGTGTCCCTAGCGGTAGCTCCTACAATGAGCAGTTCTTC.

This sequence joins TRBV4-2 and TRBJ2-1; the match to TRBD2 covers 12 bases. The CDR3 loop spans 16 amino acids. The germline V gene has CDR1 LGHNA and CDR2 YNFKEQ. The trim removed 2 bases at V and 10 bases at J, leaving 9 bases unmatched. The CDR3 DNA reads TGTGCCAGCAGCCAATCATCTAGCGGGAGGGCGGGAGAGCAGTTCTTC. It yields the protein CASSQSSSGRAGEQFF.

This clonotype occurred a few times. The chain combines TRBV6-4 with TRBJ1-1; tentatively, D is TRBD1 (5 bases). Germline CDR1 MRHNA, CDR2 SNTAGT. V lost 6 bases to trimming and J lost 3 bases, with 38 bases between them. CDR3 length equals 22 residues. In nucleotides, the CDR3 is TGTGCCAGCAGATCACGTTTACCCGTTCTCGGTCGGGGCCTAGGCGGGGACACTGAAGCTTTCTTT. It is translated as CASRSRLPVLGRGLGGDTEAFF.

This clonotype appeared many times. This chain uses TRBV6-2 or TRBV6-3 with TRBJ2-6; D is uncertain. V was trimmed by 9 bases and J by 0 bases, leaving 6 bases between them. Germline V gene sequence: CDR1 MNHEY, CDR2 SVGEGT. The CDR3 has 13 residues. CDR3 sequence: CASSISGANVLTF. CDR3 in DNA: TGTGCCAGTTCAATCTCTGGGGCCAACGTCCTGACTTTC.

In its sample, this clonotype was seen a few times. The rearrangement joins TRBV7-3 to TRBJ2-3; TRBD2 agrees at 10 bases. V shed 1 base, J shed 2 bases, and the junction held 6 bases outside the gene matches. CDR1 SGHTA and CDR2 FQGTGA come from the germline V gene. There are 17 residues in the CDR3. This CDR3 reads CASSLSPLAGFTDTQYF. The CDR3 DNA sequence: TGTGCCAGCAGCTTAAGCCCACTAGCGGGGTTCACAGATACGCAGTATTTT.

The V and J genes are TRBV27 and TRBJ2-7; 9 nucleotides align to TRBD1. J was trimmed by 2 bases and V by 1 base; bases with no gene match: 12. The CDR3 extends over 18 amino acids. Looked up from germline, CDR1 is MNHEY and CDR2 is SMNVEV (reference sequence). CDR3 amino acids: CASSLFRPGQGSPYEQYF. In nucleotides, the CDR3 is TGTGCCAGCAGTTTATTTAGACCTGGACAGGGGAGTCCCTACGAGCAGTACTTC.